This T cell receptor beta chain derives from a study of cytomegalovirus exposure and HLA in healthy donors. Study-level findings and limits: Overall, around 160 TCR beta chains were annotated as cytomegalovirus-associated. Accounts indicate the classifier identified cytomegalovirus status with strong specificity and sensitivity.

Sequencing used immunoSEQ multiplex PCR; TCRdb keeps in-frame clones, though not all of them. The table records some 170,000 clones, approximately 87% of them present only once. Germline V gives CDR1 LNHDA, CDR2 SQIVND (reference sequence). V trimming: 6 bases; J trimming: 2 bases; junction bases outside the gene matches: 10. The CDR3 is 15 amino acids. While the first cohort had around 700 subjects, the donors belonged to the separate validation cohort of more than 95 subjects. Worth noting for this clone: The target antigen is unknown.

The V gene is TRBV19, the J gene TRBJ2-7, with TRBD1 identical over 7 bases. The sequenced sample consisted of PBMCs. The TCR originated in a woman younger than 45 in good health and CMV-seronegative. The CDR3 DNA is TGTGCCAGTAGATACGCCTACAGGGGTACCTACGAGCAGTACTTC. Translating gives CASRYAYRGTYEQYF.